The clone carrying this TCR beta chain was seen just once. Clones were sequenced by immunoSEQ multiplex PCR, and TCRdb holds only the in-frame ones, with some missing. This table holds some 70,000 clones, about nine tenths found once. This entry comes from a study of T cell changes during pregnancy in multiple sclerosis. The CDR3 runs 15 residues. Germline CDR1 reads LNHDA; CDR2 reads SQIVND (reference sequence). The germline V and J ends were trimmed by 4 bases and 5 bases, with 15 bases remaining between them. The material was peripheral blood, obtained after pregnancy. The chain has TRBV19 and TRBJ1-5; maybe TRBD1 (6 bases). This clonotype originated in a female donor in good health, enrolled as a control in a pregnancy study. DNA for the CDR3: TGTGCCAGTAGTAATCGGGGGGGCAGTTATCAGCCCCAGCATTTT. Residues: CASSNRGGSYQPQHF.